What follows is one T cell receptor beta chain and its context. This clone has a handful of counts. It lacks a known antigen. Qualities for individual bases were not recorded, and no much larger clone is one base off. V is pared back by 5 bases and J by 0 bases, with 7 bases lying between the germline termini. Measured from the cysteine to the phenylalanine, the CDR3 is 14 residues long. The DNA shown is the 42-base CDR3, in frame from base 1. CDR1 and CDR2 are read off the germline V gene as MNHNS and SASEGT. The data were taken from a study of cytomegalovirus exposure and HLA in healthy donors listed by TCRdb under 2017. General notes on the study: In an earlier analysis of some 550 of the donors, around 290 Gb of sequence data and some 100 million unique TCR beta sequences from 150 million to 200 million T cells were reported. About 280 gigabases of sequencing data and roughly 80 million unique TCR sequences made up an early release that covered fewer than 650 HLA-typed donors. Of the 398 genotyped donors, roughly 80% fell in the genetic ancestry cluster associated with self-reported Caucasian donors. The study aimed to test whether cataloging public T cell receptors could reveal signatures of past pathogen exposure. The study profiled the T cell repertoires of 500 to 800 subjects by immunosequencing and related them to cytomegalovirus serostatus. In addition to the first cohort of 650 to 750 subjects, a separate validation cohort of some 120 different subjects was used. High-throughput TCR immunosequencing, statistical association of individual TCRs with disease status, and machine learning were combined to predict cytomegalovirus infection status. To study patterns of TCR occurrence, a later analysis re-analyzed previously published TCR beta repertoires from just over 650 donors and added high-resolution HLA genotyping. Rather than drawing on any new phenotypic data, the later analysis identified candidate immune exposures from TCR beta sequences and the way those sequences occurred across donors. To decide whether each TCR beta V gene segment behaved as functional or pseudogenic, an earlier analysis of over 500 of the donors relied on high-throughput TCR beta sequencing. Donor age, sex, ethnicity and CMV serostatus were collected together with the repertoire data. A later genetic analysis took genome-wide SNP genotypes for about three fifths of the 666 donors and used that subset as a discovery cohort. All discovery cohort repertoires had been generated on a single sequencing platform. HLA typing included class I and class II loci at four-digit resolution. Typing coverage varied by locus: 629-630 donors for A, B, C, DRB1 and DQB1; around 560 for DQA1; 606 for DPA1; 450 to 480 for DPB1. Roughly five DR-DQ haplotypes were handled as single units for association and clustering, since linkage in the cohort was strong. On average, 235,054 unique TCR beta nucleotide sequences were sequenced per donor among a few hundred genotyped donors of the cohort, with around 19% of those sequences being non-productive. Study-level results and caveats: Some IMGT-functional V segments, including TRBV6-2 and TRBV6-3, could not be told apart with the 87-base-pair reads, so those segments were excluded. A further reported finding was that TCR beta sequences accurately predicted the HLA-A and HLA-B alleles for most subjects in the first cohort. Strong co-occurrence of HLA alleles, especially DR and DQ, made assigning TCR associations to individual alleles difficult. Broadly in line with IMGT annotations, most TCR beta V segments showed up in productive rearrangements about 90% or about 30% of the time in an earlier analysis of a few hundred of the donors. Compared with equally common non-associated chains, HLA-associated TCR beta chains in a later analysis were more clonally expanded and had lower generation probabilities. Because HLA typing was missing for some donors at each locus, association tests included only the typed subset. Seventeen rarely observed V segments, including chromosome 9 orphons, were excluded from the earlier analysis of about 600 of the donors because counts were too low. This cohort had only TCR beta chains sequenced, and the lack of alpha or paired-chain data limited which features could be detected. In both the original and validation cohorts, the classifier was reported to diagnose cytomegalovirus status with high specificity and sensitivity. It was suggested by the authors that the approach could potentially be generalized to other disease states and immunological phenotypes. According to a later genetic analysis, donors in an Asian-associated ancestry cluster had fewer N-insertions in productive TCRs than the approximately 710-donor mean. Immune exposure information for the cohort was limited to CMV serostatus. In a later analysis, TCR association rates were found to vary across HLA loci, with the most associated TCRs seen for DRB1 alleles and the fewest for HLA-C alleles. According to a later analysis, most CMV-associated TCR beta chains appeared to be HLA-restricted, and the HLA associations seemed to be driven largely by CMV exposure. The presence/absence analyses assumed that sequencing depth was roughly uniform across donors, and that assumption may not be true. V-gene and J-gene trimming of TCR beta chains was associated with a missense DCLRE1C variant in a later genetic analysis, and the association was replicated in an independent cohort. The study gave a list of 150 to 200 TCR beta chains associated with cytomegalovirus. A group of highly shared sequence variants was considered likely to be a technical artifact of the sequencing pipeline. Correlated functional status among segregating V segments might reflect linkage disequilibrium, but an unknown experimental factor could not be ruled out. A later analysis associated about 17,000 TCR beta sequences with specific HLA alleles at a false discovery rate of 0.05. In vitro tests confirmed that a few of the cytomegalovirus-associated TCR beta chains recognize cytomegalovirus antigens. Across donors, most TCR sequences were observed very rarely, whereas some public TCRs were present in many individuals. Several of the top co-occurrence clusters appeared to be linked to parvovirus B19, influenza, CMV and Epstein-Barr virus, according to a later analysis.

The library was made by the immunoSEQ multiplex PCR assay. The multiplex PCR relied on a mix of 60 forward primers for TCR Vbeta segments and 13 reverse primers for TCR Jbeta segments. Amplification of the CDR3 region of rearranged TCR beta genes was performed with a multiplex PCR assay on genomic DNA. The amplified TCR beta libraries were sequenced on the Illumina HiSeq System as 87-base-pair reads. Per the source publication's procedure: A later analysis counted tens of millions of unique TCR beta chains across the 640 or so repertoires, and 10 million to 12 million of these chains were shared by at least two donors. Raw reads were error-corrected and collapsed into unique sequences with a nearest-neighbor algorithm that merged closely related sequences to remove PCR and sequencing errors. Alignment of CDR3 sequences to IMGT reference sequences was used to assign V, D and J gene segments. For a sequence to be retained, at least a six-nucleotide match to both a V gene segment and a J gene segment was required. A rearrangement was called productive if the CDR3 had no stop codons and remained in frame with V and J, and every other rearrangement was called non-productive. Following IMGT convention, CDR3 was defined as the stretch from the second conserved V-encoded cysteine up to the conserved J-encoded phenylalanine. The earlier analysis of around 640 of the donors excluded sequences that lacked an unambiguous match to a single V gene segment. An earlier analysis of 500 to 700 of the donors classified V segments as functional when productive rearrangements were above 56.7% and as segregating when the standard deviation between donors was above 5%. A statistical classification framework was built for diagnosing cytomegalovirus status from the catalog of TCR beta chain sequences. In a later analysis, TCR nucleotide sequences were compared against IMGT/GENE-DB human TR gene sequences so that V and J genes could be assigned. Using the TCRdist pipeline, a later analysis assigned CDR3 sequences along with most-parsimonious VDJ recombination scenarios. A later analysis defined each TCR beta chain by its CDR3 amino acid sequence plus V-gene family, and excluded reads lacking a unique V-gene family. As a way to deal with suspected cross-contamination and a sequencing artifact, a later analysis dropped 450 to 700 nucleotide sequences that were highly shared and had low generation probability. In a later analysis, a clonal expansion index for each public chain was calculated from normalized within-repertoire ranks of inferred template counts. In a later analysis, generation probabilities were computed with a VDJ recombination model fitted to out-of-frame rearrangements, and the resulting probabilities were checked against IGoR. In a later analysis, hypergeometric tests were used to score TCR-TCR, TCR-HLA and TCR-CMV co-occurrence, with a repertoire-size bias correction applied to TCR pairs. False discovery rates were estimated in a later analysis by permuting HLA or CMV assignments 20 times. In a later analysis, co-occurring TCRs were grouped using DBSCAN, and TCRdist sequence similarity was added for clustering within HLA-allele-positive subsets. Repertoires with fewer than 30,000 or more than 120,000 public chains were left out of co-occurrence clustering, as were a handful of repertoires with anomalous nucleotide sharing. The immuneACCESS repertoire file appears here via TCRdb, limited to in-frame rearrangements. These files lack a portion of the clones; in checked studies, under half of the deficit traces to unresolved V genes, and the cause of the others is not known. That table is the source of V, J and clone size, and D and trimming were worked out from the DNA. The sample profile shows around 97,000 clones; around 80% of them were found once. 10% of the sample is taken by the ten largest.

The cohort consisted of 650 to 700 healthy bone marrow donors. At the time of sampling, all cohort members were nominally healthy, though unrecorded immune exposures were likely present. The donor was CMV seropositive and belonged to the group of 250 to 300 seropositive cohort members. Every donor gave a peripheral blood sample, and the peripheral blood mononuclear cells from that sample were used for TCR beta sequencing. Genomic DNA extraction from the blood cell samples was performed with the Qiagen DNeasy Blood Extraction Kit. Sequenced material: PBMCs. This receptor was identified in a woman in her late teens or twenties in good health and CMV-seropositive. The chain links TRBV6-1 with TRBJ1-4, with the D gene too uncertain to name. The CDR3 sequence is CASSTAATNEKLFF. The base sequence is TGTGCCAGCAGTACAGCTGCAACTAATGAAAAACTGTTTTTT.